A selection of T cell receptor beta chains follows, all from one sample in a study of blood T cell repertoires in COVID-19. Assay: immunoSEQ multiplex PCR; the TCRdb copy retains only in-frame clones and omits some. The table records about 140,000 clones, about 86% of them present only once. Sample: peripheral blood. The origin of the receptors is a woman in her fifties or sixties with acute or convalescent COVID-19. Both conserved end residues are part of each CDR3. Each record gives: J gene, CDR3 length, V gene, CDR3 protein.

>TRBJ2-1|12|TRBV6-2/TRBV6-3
CASSSGLVPQFF
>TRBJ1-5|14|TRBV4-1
CASSQTGRGQPQHF
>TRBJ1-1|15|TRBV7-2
CASSSWGGSNTEAFF
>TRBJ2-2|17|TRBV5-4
CASSFGREDRVVGELFF
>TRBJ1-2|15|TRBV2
CASSEPDRFEGGYTF
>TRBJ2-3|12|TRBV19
CASSPRGNTQYF
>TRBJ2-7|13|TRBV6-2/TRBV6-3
CASSYFPHYEQYF
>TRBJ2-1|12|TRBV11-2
CASSLRRHEQFF
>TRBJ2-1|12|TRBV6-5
CASKLASNEQFF
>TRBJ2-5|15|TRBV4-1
CASSPQGYGAETQYF